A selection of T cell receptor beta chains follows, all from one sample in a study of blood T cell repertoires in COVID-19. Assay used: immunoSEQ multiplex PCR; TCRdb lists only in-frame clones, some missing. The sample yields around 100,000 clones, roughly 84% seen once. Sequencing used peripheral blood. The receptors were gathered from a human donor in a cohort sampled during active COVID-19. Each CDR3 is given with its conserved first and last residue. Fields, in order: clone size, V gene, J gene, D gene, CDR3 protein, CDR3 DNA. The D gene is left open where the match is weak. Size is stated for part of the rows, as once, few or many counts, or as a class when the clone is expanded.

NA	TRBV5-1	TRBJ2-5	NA	CASSFRGSHQETQYF	TGCGCCAGCAGCTTCAGGGGCTCTCACCAAGAGACCCAGTACTTC
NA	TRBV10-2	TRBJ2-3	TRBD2	CATAAGASGGWSTDTQYF	TGCGCCACAGCAGCCGGGGCTAGCGGGGGGTGGAGCACAGATACGCAGTATTTT
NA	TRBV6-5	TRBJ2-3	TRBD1	CASSSRTGSTDTQYF	TGTGCCAGCAGTTCTCGGACAGGAAGCACAGATACGCAGTATTTT
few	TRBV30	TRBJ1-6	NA	CAWSKGVSNSPLHF	TGTGCCTGGAGTAAGGGAGTATCTAATTCACCCCTCCACTTT
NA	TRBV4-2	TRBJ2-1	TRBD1	CASSQPGQYNEQFF	TGTGCCAGCAGCCAACCGGGACAGTACAATGAGCAGTTCTTC
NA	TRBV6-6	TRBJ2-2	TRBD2	CASSYSLATGELFF	TGTGCCAGCAGTTACTCACTAGCGACCGGGGAGCTGTTTTTT
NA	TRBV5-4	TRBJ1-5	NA	CASSLGGDGNQPQHF	TGTGCCAGCAGCTTAGGGGGGGATGGCAATCAGCCCCAGCATTTT
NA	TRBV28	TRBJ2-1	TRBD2	CASSSSSGSYNEQFF	TGTGCCAGCAGCTCCTCTAGCGGGAGTTACAATGAGCAGTTCTTC
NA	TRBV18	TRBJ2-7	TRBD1	CASSTGQSSYEQYF	TGTGCCAGCTCGACGGGACAGAGCTCCTACGAGCAGTACTTC
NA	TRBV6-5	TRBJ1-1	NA	CASSSSGRNTEAFF	TGTGCCAGCAGTTCATCCGGGAGGAACACTGAAGCTTTCTTT
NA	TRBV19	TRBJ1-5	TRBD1	CASSIRSRGQGKVPLNQPQHF	TGTGCCAGTAGTATCCGGAGTAGGGGACAGGGTAAGGTCCCACTCAATCAGCCCCAGCATTTT
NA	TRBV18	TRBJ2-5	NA	CASSPRQVETQYF	TGTGCCAGCTCACCACGGCAGGTAGAGACCCAGTACTTC
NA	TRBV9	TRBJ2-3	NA	CASSVAQGVTDTQYF	TGTGCCAGCAGCGTAGCACAGGGAGTCACAGATACGCAGTATTTT
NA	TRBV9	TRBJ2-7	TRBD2	CASSVLSGGVSEQYF	TGTGCCAGCAGCGTTCTTAGCGGGGGGGTAAGCGAGCAGTACTTC
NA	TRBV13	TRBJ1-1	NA	CASSPNRRPEEAFF	TGTGCCAGCAGCCCGAACAGGAGACCCGAAGAAGCTTTCTTT
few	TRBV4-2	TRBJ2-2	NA	CASSQDEAGEATGELFF	TGTGCCAGCAGCCAAGATGAGGCCGGGGAGGCCACCGGGGAGCTGTTTTTT
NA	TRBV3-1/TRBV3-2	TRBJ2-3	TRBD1	CASSLRTGSTDTQYF	TGTGCCAGCAGCCTCAGGACAGGGAGCACAGATACGCAGTATTTT
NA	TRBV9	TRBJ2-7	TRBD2	CASSLGTSGSYEQYF	TGTGCCAGCAGCCTAGGGACTAGCGGCTCCTACGAGCAGTACTTC
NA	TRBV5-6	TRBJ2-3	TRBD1	CASSLRTGNADTQYF	TGTGCCAGCAGCTTGAGGACAGGGAACGCAGATACGCAGTATTTT
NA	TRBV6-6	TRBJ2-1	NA	CASSSLLEGRTEQFF	TGTGCCAGCAGTTCTTTACTAGAAGGTAGAACTGAGCAGTTCTTC
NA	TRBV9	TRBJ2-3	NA	CASSPAHTSTDTQYF	TGTGCCAGCAGCCCTGCTCATACTAGCACAGATACGCAGTATTTT
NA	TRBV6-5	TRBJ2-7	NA	CASSYGPGDYEQYF	TGTGCCAGCAGTTACGGCCCAGGGGACTACGAGCAGTACTTC
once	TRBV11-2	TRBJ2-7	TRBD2	CASSPGAGGFHEQYF	TGTGCCAGCTCGCCTGGGGCGGGGGGTTTCCACGAGCAGTACTTC
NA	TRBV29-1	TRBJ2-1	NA	CSVERRGDIHEQFF	TGCAGCGTTGAAAGGCGCGGGGATATCCATGAGCAGTTCTTC
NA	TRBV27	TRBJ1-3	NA	CASSRNQYEERNTIYF	TGTGCCAGCAGTCGTAACCAGTATGAGGAGCGAAACACCATATATTTT
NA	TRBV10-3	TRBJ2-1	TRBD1	CAISESGQGQAEQFF	TGTGCCATCAGTGAGTCGGGACAGGGACAGGCTGAGCAGTTCTTC
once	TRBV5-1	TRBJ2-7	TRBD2	CASSGETSGTYEQYF	TGCGCCAGCAGCGGCGAGACTAGCGGGACCTACGAGCAGTACTTC
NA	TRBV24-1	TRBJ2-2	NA	CATSAVNTGELFF	TGTGCCACCAGTGCTGTGAACACCGGGGAGCTGTTTTTT
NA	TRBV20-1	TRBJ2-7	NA	CSASRNLGLTDEQYF	TGCAGTGCTAGTAGGAACCTAGGACTTACCGACGAGCAGTACTTC
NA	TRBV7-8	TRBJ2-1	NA	CASSLYRDYNEQFF	TGTGCCAGCAGCTTGTACAGGGATTACAATGAGCAGTTCTTC